The rows below give T cell receptor beta chains drawn from one sample of a study of blood T cell repertoires in COVID-19. Generated by immunoSEQ multiplex PCR, the TCRdb table keeps only in-frame clones and is missing some. The table includes hundreds of thousands of clones, around 89% detected once. The sequencing sample was made of PBMCs or T cells enriched from blood (not recorded which). These receptor sequences come from a man younger than 40 who had recovered from COVID-19. Each CDR3 is given with its conserved first and last residue. Fields, in order: V gene, clone size, J gene, D gene, CDR3 protein, CDR3 DNA. D genes are given only for firm matches. Expanded clones get a size class; other rows say once, few or many, or leave the size out.

TRBV29-1	NA	TRBJ2-3	TRBD2	CSVDVSGATDTQYF	TGCAGCGTTGATGTTAGCGGGGCCACAGATACGCAGTATTTT
TRBV7-8	NA	TRBJ2-7	TRBD2	CASSSSRLAGVVSYEQYF	TGTGCCAGCAGCTCTTCTCGACTAGCGGGAGTAGTTTCCTACGAGCAGTACTTC
TRBV6-2/TRBV6-3	NA	TRBJ2-3	TRBD2	CASSYRDYTDTQYF	TGTGCCAGCAGTTACCGGGACTACACAGATACGCAGTATTTT
TRBV30	NA	TRBJ1-4	NA	CASGRRTTNEKLFF	TGTGCCTCTGGTAGGAGAACAACTAATGAAAAACTGTTTTTT
TRBV30	NA	TRBJ1-2	NA	CAWFLTGHLYGYTF	TGTGCCTGGTTCCTGACAGGACATCTATATGGCTACACCTTC
TRBV7-2	NA	TRBJ2-5	TRBD1	CASSLDRGQEAQYF	TGTGCCAGCAGCTTAGACAGGGGGCAAGAGGCCCAGTACTTC
TRBV4-1	NA	TRBJ1-3	NA	CASSQDRGSLLWKHIYF	TGCGCCAGCAGCCAAGATAGGGGGTCCCTACTCTGGAAACACATATATTTT
TRBV5-6	once	TRBJ2-7	TRBD1	CASSPPGQGAPTYEQYF	TGTGCCAGCAGCCCACCGGGACAGGGGGCTCCCACCTACGAGCAGTACTTC
TRBV24-1	NA	TRBJ2-1	TRBD2	CATSPSGPGVENEQFF	TGTGCCACCAGCCCTAGCGGACCCGGAGTGGAGAATGAGCAGTTCTTC
TRBV5-4	NA	TRBJ2-2	NA	CASSLDPATGGELFF	TGTGCCAGCAGCTTGGATCCAGCGACCGGGGGGGAGCTGTTTTTT
TRBV4-1	NA	TRBJ2-5	TRBD1	CASSHPGQRETQYF	TGCGCCAGCAGCCACCCGGGACAGAGAGAGACCCAGTACTTC
TRBV27	NA	TRBJ1-5	NA	CASRQGIQPQHF	TGTGCCAGCAGACAGGGAATTCAGCCCCAGCATTTT
TRBV27	NA	TRBJ2-1	NA	CASSLQDYNEQFF	TGTGCCAGCAGTTTACAGGACTACAATGAGCAGTTCTTC